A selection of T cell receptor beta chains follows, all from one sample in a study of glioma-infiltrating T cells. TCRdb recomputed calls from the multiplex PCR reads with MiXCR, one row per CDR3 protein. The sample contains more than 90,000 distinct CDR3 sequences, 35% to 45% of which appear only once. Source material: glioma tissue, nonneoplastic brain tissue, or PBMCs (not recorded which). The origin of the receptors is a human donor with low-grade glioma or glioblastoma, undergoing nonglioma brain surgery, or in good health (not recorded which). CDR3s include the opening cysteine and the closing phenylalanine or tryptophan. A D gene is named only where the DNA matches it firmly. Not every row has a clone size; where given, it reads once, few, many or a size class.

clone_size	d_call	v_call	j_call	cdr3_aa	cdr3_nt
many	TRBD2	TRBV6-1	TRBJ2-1	CASSFASGGTNEQFF	TGTGCCAGCAGTTTCGCTAGCGGGGGGACCAATGAGCAGTTCTTC
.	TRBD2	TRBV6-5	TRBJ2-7	CASSFASGRSYEQYF	TGTGCCAGCAGTTTCGCTAGCGGGAGGTCCTACGAGCAGTACTTC
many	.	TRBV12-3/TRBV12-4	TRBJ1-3	CASSFSSLGSGNTIYF	TGTGCCAGCAGTTTTTCCTCTTTAGGGTCTGGAAACACCATATATTTT
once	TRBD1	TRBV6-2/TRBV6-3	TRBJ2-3	CAGSVGQAYTDTQYF	TGTGCCGGCAGCGTCGGACAGGCGTACACAGATACGCAGTATTTT
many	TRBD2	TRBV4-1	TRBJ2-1	CASSQVAGGYNEQFF	TGCGCCAGCAGCCAAGTAGCGGGGGGTTACAATGAGCAGTTCTTC
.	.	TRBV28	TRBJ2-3	CASSPLGLGGADTQYF	TGTGCCAGCAGTCCTCTAGGTCTAGGGGGTGCAGATACGCAGTATTTT
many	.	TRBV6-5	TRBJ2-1	CASSYLRGLTDDEQFF	TGTGCCAGCAGTTATCTCCGGGGCCTAACGGACGATGAGCAGTTCTTC
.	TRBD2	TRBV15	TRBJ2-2	CATSRDPSGVPPPGELFF	TGTGCCACCAGCAGAGATCCTAGCGGGGTCCCGCCCCCCGGGGAGCTGTTTTTT
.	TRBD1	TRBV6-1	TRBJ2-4	CARSTARTGVNIQYF	TGTGCCAGGAGCACTGCCCGGACAGGCGTGAACATTCAGTACTTC
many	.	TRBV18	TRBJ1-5	CASSLDSPNQPQHF	TGTGCCAGCTCACTAGACAGCCCCAATCAGCCCCAGCATTTT
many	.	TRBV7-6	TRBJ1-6	CASSLGTGQNSPLHF	TGTGCCAGCAGCTTAGGGACGGGCCAGAATTCACCCCTCCACTTT
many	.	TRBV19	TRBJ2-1	CASSINPGPYNEQFF	TGTGCCAGTAGTATAAATCCAGGGCCCTACAATGAGCAGTTCTTC
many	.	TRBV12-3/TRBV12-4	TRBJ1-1	CASTRREGNTEAFF	TGTGCCAGCACCCGCAGGGAGGGAAACACTGAAGCTTTCTTT
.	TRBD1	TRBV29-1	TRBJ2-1	CSVQGVMGTQFF	TGCAGCGTTCAGGGGGTCATGGGTACGCAGTTCTTC
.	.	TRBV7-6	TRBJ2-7	CASSMWSVDSYEQYF	TGTGCCAGCAGCATGTGGTCCGTGGACTCCTACGAGCAGTACTTT
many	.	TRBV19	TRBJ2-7	CASRQLAFSGEQYF	TGTGCCAGTAGGCAACTAGCTTTTTCGGGCGAGCAGTACTTC
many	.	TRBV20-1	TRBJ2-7	CSARDPGHYEQYF	TGCAGTGCTAGAGATCCAGGCCACTACGAGCAGTACTTC
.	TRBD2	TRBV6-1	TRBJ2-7	CASSLLAGGRWEQYF	TGTGCCAGCAGCCTACTAGCGGGAGGTCGGTGGGAGCAGTACTTC
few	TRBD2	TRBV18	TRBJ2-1	CASSPPSGGAYNEQFF	TGTGCCAGCTCACCACCCTCCGGGGGGGCCTACAATGAGCAGTTCTTC
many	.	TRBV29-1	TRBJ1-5	CSVVEGGNQPQHF	TGCAGCGTTGTTGAGGGGGGTAATCAGCCCCAGCATTTT
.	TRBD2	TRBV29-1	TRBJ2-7	CSVSGTSGSYEQYF	TGCAGCGTTTCCGGGACTAGCGGCTCCTACGAGCAGTACTTC
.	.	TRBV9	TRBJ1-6	CASSVVGQNSPLHF	TGTGCCAGCAGCGTAGTAGGACAGAATTCACCCCTCCACTTT
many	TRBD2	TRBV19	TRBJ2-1	CASSMFPILAGAHNEQFF	TGTGCCAGTAGTATGTTCCCCATACTAGCGGGGGCCCACAATGAGCAGTTCTTC
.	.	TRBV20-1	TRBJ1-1	CSALARVRVYEAFF	TGCAGTGCCCTCGCCAGGGTGAGAGTCTATGAAGCTTTCTTT
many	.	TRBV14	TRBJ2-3	CASSPTHITDTQYF	TGTGCCAGCAGCCCGACACATATCACAGATACGCAGTATTTT
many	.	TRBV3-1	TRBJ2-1	CASSQVGRGDEQFF	TGTGCCAGCAGCCAGGTCGGGAGAGGGGATGAGCAGTTCTTC
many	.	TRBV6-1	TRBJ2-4	CATAAGAAKNIQYF	TGTGCCACCGCCGCGGGGGCGGCCAAAAACATTCAGTACTTC
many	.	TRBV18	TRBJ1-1	CASSPSGEHTEAFF	TGTGCCAGCTCACCAAGTGGGGAGCACACTGAAGCTTTCTTT
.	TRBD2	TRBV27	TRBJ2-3	CASTSGGTQYF	TGTGCCAGCACCTCCGGGGGGACGCAGTATTTT
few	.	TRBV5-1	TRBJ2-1	CASSRGRESYNEQFF	TGCGCCAGCAGCCGGGGGAGAGAATCCTACAATGAGCAGTTCTTC
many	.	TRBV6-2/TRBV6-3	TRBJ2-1	CASRDINSYNEQFF	TGTGCCAGCAGAGATATCAACTCCTACAATGAGCAGTTCTTC
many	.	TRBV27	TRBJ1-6	CASSSTGPNSPLHF	TGTGCCAGCAGTTCAACAGGGCCAAATTCACCCCTCCACTTT
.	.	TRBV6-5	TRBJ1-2	CASSFDSTDYGYTF	TGTGCCAGCAGCTTTGACTCTACCGACTATGGCTACACCTTC
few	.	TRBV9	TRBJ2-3	CASSVGRSGTDTQYF	TGTGCCAGCAGCGTAGGAAGATCTGGCACAGATACGCAGTATTTT
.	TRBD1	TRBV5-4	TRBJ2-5	CASSRSRTGGQETQYF	TGTGCCAGCAGCCGATCCAGGACAGGGGGACAAGAGACCCAGTACTTC
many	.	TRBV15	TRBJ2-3	CATSTVTTDTQYF	TGTGCCACCAGCACAGTGACCACAGATACGCAGTATTTT
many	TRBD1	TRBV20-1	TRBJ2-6	CSARRGTGASGANVLTF	TGCAGTGCTAGAAGGGGGACAGGGGCTTCTGGGGCCAACGTCCTGACTTTC
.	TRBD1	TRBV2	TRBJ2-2	CASRGQGRNTGDLFF	TGTGCCAGCAGGGGACAGGGACGAAACACCGGGGACCTGTTTTTT
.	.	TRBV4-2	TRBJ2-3	CASSRGTSRRIVDTQYF	TGTGCCAGCAGCCGGGGGACCAGCAGGAGAATTGTAGATACGCAGTATTTT
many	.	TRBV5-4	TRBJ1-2	CAGSSAGDYYGYTF	TGTGCCGGCAGCTCCGCAGGGGATTACTATGGCTACACCTTC
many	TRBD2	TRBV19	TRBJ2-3	CASSPRGAGGTDTQYF	TGTGCCAGTAGTCCCCGGGGAGCGGGGGGCACAGATACGCAGTATTTT
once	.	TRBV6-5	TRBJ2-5	CASSAGDSGYQETKYF	TGTGCCAGCAGTGCCGGCGACAGTGGGTATCAAGAGACCAAGTACTTC
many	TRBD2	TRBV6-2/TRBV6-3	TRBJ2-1	CASSYGGGVRGNEQFF	TGTGCCAGCAGTTACGGCGGGGGGGTAAGGGGGAATGAGCAGTTCTTC
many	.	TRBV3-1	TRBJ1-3	CASSQDPGNTIYF	TGTGCCAGCAGCCAAGATCCCGGAAACACCATATATTTT
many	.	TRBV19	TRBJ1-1	CASSPTAMNTEAFF	TGTGCCAGTAGCCCGACAGCCATGAACACTGAAGCTTTCTTT
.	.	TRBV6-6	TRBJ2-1	CASSYGGPSYEQFF	TGTGCCAGTAGTTACGGGGGACCGAGCTACGAGCAGTTCTTC
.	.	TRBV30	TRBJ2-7	CAWSVLDHYEQYF	TGTGCCTGGAGTGTTTTAGACCACTACGAGCAGTACTTC
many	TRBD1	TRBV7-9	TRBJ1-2	CASSFGTGGGYGYTF	TGTGCCAGCAGCTTCGGGACAGGGGGCGGCTATGGCTACACCTTC
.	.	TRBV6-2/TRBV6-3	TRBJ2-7	CASDRSNEQYF	TGTGCCAGCGACAGGTCTAACGAGCAGTACTTC
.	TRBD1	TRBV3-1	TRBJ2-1	CASSLTGHNSCNEQFF	TGTGCTAGCAGCCTGACAGGGCACAACTCCTGCAATGAGCAGTTCTTC